The 11 T cell receptor beta chains reported below all come from one sample, sequenced in a study of somatic mutations in cytotoxic T cells in rheumatoid arthritis. This table comes from immunoSEQ multiplex PCR, and its TCRdb copy is limited to in-frame clones, with some not included. The sample yields about 25,000 clones, 82% seen once. Sequenced material: CD8+ T cells sorted from blood. The receptors shown here come from a man between 50 and 59 years old in good health.

This clone was seen only once. This chain links TRBV28 with TRBJ1-1; the match to TRBD1 covers 7 bases. CDR1 is MDHEN, CDR2 SYDVKM, per germline. The CDR3 extends over 15 amino acids. The V segment lost 6 bases and the J segment 1 base; nucleotides outside the gene matches: 8. CDR3 bases: TGTGCCAGCAGGCCGCCCGGGACAGCGAACACTGAAGCTTTCTTT. Amino acid sequence: CASRPPGTANTEAFF.

The chain recombines TRBV7-9 with TRBJ2-1; 10 positions agree with TRBD2. Per germline, CDR1 SEHNR and CDR2 FQNEAQ (reference sequence). The CDR3 has 14 residues. After removal of 10 bases from V and 4 bases from J, the junction contained 7 bases not matched to a gene. CDR3 region: CATLPSGSYNEQFF. CDR3 in DNA: TGTGCCACCTTACCTAGCGGGAGTTACAATGAGCAGTTCTTC.

This rearrangement joins TRBV27 to TRBJ1-1; weak D call: TRBD1 (6 bases). This CDR3 comprises 14 residues. V lost 5 bases, J lost 6 bases, and 16 bases lay in between. The germline V gene has CDR1 MNHEY and CDR2 SMNVEV (reference sequence). This CDR3 is CASSLLGGGAEAFF. In DNA form, the CDR3 reads TGTGCCAGCAGTCTCCTCGGGGGGGGCGCTGAAGCTTTCTTT.

A remark on this clone: The junction does not match germline at one end; this may be a read error. The sample holds other DNA sequences that translate to the same CDR3. J is TRBJ2-3 and V is TRBV5-1; the D is unclear. This CDR3 spans 14 amino acids. Per germline, CDR1 SGHRS and CDR2 YFSETQ. CDR3 sequence reads: CASSPESGWDTQYF. In DNA, the CDR3 is TGCGCCAGCAGCCCAGAATCCGGGTGGGATACGCAATATTTT.

The chain has TRBV10-3 and TRBJ2-5, with 9 bases identical to TRBD2. Germline assignment: CDR1 ENHRY and CDR2 SYGVKD. This CDR3 contains 14 residues. The ends lost 7 bases at V and 3 bases at J; junction bases unmatched: 6. The CDR3 region has the DNA TGTGCCATCAATCCTAGCGGGGCTAAAGAGACCCAGTACTTC. Its protein product is CAINPSGAKETQYF.

This chain's CDR3 is CASSLPAEQETQYF. The CDR3 nucleotides read TGTGCCAGCAGTTTACCGGCGGAACAAGAGACCCAGTACTTC. The J gene is TRBJ2-5, the V gene TRBV7-8; the D is unclear. Germline CDR1 and CDR2: SGHVS and FQNEAQ. The CDR3 length is 14 residues. Between the trimmed V and J ends, which lost 6 bases and 2 bases, there was a span of 13 bases.

This clone has a handful of counts. The J gene is TRBJ2-7, the V gene TRBV7-9, with TRBD1 matching over 9 bases. CDR3 length: 15 residues. Germline V gene data show CDR1 as SEHNR and CDR2 as FQNEAQ (reference sequence). V shed 0 bases, J shed 3 bases, and the junction held 3 bases outside the gene matches. The CDR3 nucleotides read TGTGCCAGCAGCTTAGCGGGACAGGGCCGCTACGAGCAGTACTTC. Its translation: CASSLAGQGRYEQYF.

The V and J genes are TRBV12-5 and TRBJ1-5; TRBD1 matches 10 bases. The junction had 5 bases not matched to a gene; V was cut back by 1 base and J by 5 bases. CDR1 is LGHNT, CDR2 FRNRAP, per germline. This CDR3 is 16 amino acids long. The CDR3 nucleotides read TGTGCTAGTGGTTTGGGTGGGACAGGGGTTGATCAGCCCCAGCATTTT. It specifies CASGLGGTGVDQPQHF.

CDR3 amino acids: CASSGTPNTEAFF. The DNA for the CDR3 is TGTGCCAGCAGCGGGACACCCAACACTGAAGCTTTCTTT. J is TRBJ1-1 and V is TRBV9; D is possibly TRBD1 (5 bases). The ends were cut back, 3 bases at V and 2 bases at J, with 8 bases in the middle. The CDR3 loop spans 13 amino acids. Germline CDR1 SGDLS, CDR2 YYNGEE.

The CDR3 protein is CASSPQGSYEQFF. As DNA, the CDR3 is TGTGCCAGCAGCCCTCAGGGATCTTATGAGCAGTTCTTC. The chain carries TRBV27 and TRBJ2-1; TRBD1 is a possible D gene (5 bases). Germline lookup yields CDR1 MNHEY and CDR2 SMNVEV (reference sequence). V lost 6 bases and J 8 bases, leaving 14 bases between the germline ends. The CDR3 has 13 residues.

The chain carries TRBV6-5 and TRBJ1-5, with no clear D. This CDR3 region has 15 residues. Germline V gene lookup returns CDR1 MNHEY and CDR2 SVGAGI. Deletions cut 0 bases from V and 6 bases from J, with 12 bases between. CDR3 bases: TGTGCCAGCAGTTACTCCTCACACGCAGCTCAGCCCCAGCATTTT. It encodes CASSYSSHAAQPQHF.